These T cell receptor beta chains were read from a single sample in a study of T cells after yellow fever vaccination. TCRdb recomputed calls from the 5' RACE reads with MiXCR, one row per CDR3 protein. The profile shows about 320,000 distinct CDR3 sequences, around 10% of them singletons. This material consisted of CD4+ T cells sorted from PBMCs, taken 45 days after the yellow fever booster vaccination. The receptors derive from a man aged 18 to 35 who received the YFV17D yellow fever vaccine. Each CDR3 is given without its conserved first and last residue. Clone size is not always given. Where it is, it says once, few, many or a class for expanded clones.

abundance	v_gene	j_gene	CDR3aa
few	TRBV6-2/TRBV6-3	TRBJ2-3	ASSKTGRHTQY
few	TRBV5-4	TRBJ1-1	ASSPRQGWGTEAF
few	TRBV20-1	TRBJ2-3	SARDAVGADTQY
few	TRBV7-8	TRBJ1-5	ASSLETGNQPQH
NA	TRBV6-5	TRBJ2-1	ASSSQRGSYNEQF
many	TRBV5-1	TRBJ2-5	ASSHGKVRETQY
NA	TRBV5-4	TRBJ2-3	ASSLQEGTDTQY
few	TRBV7-2	TRBJ1-3	ASSLGGTGSTIY
NA	TRBV4-1	TRBJ2-5	ASSRYGLAGGQETQY
NA	TRBV10-3	TRBJ1-5	ASQTGNQPQH
many	TRBV7-2	TRBJ2-1	ASSLLSPYNEQF
few	TRBV5-1	TRBJ2-3	ASAGGVPTDTQY
many	TRBV7-2	TRBJ1-2	ASTPDRPRGYT
few	TRBV5-7	TRBJ1-5	ASSLKAYSNQPQH
many	TRBV20-1	TRBJ2-3	SARDSTSTDTQY
many	TRBV9	TRBJ2-5	ASSLSAGVAGVLETQY
NA	TRBV18	TRBJ2-2	ASSPPSQGATGELF
many	TRBV6-2/TRBV6-3	TRBJ2-3	ASSYSGTSRTDTQY
many	TRBV29-1	TRBJ1-1	SSTGQENTEAF
few	TRBV6-2/TRBV6-3	TRBJ2-1	ASSYSRGSEQF
NA	TRBV6-5	TRBJ1-2	ASSQRQGAGYGYT
few	TRBV6-5	TRBJ1-2	ASSYGQTNYGYT
few	TRBV24-1	TRBJ1-5	ATSEGQGGSNQPQH
NA	TRBV3-1	TRBJ2-2	ASSRTGQTGELF
few	TRBV5-1	TRBJ1-6	ASSRDRQSSYNSPLH
many	TRBV7-2	TRBJ1-5	ASSMGGGFQPQH
NA	TRBV3-1	TRBJ2-5	ASSQNWGRGEETQY